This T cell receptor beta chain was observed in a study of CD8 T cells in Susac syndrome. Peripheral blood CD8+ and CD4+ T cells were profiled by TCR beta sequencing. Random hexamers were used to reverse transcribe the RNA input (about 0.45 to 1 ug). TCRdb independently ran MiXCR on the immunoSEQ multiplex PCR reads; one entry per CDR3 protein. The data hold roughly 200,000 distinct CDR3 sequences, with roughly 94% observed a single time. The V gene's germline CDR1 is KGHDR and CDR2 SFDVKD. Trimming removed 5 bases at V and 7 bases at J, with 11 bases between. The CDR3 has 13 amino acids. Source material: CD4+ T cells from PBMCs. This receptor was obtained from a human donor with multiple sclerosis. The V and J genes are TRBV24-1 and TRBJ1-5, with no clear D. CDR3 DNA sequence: TGTGCCACCAGTGCCGGGGTTGGACAGCCCCAGCATTTT. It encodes CATSAGVGQPQHF.